The T cell receptor (beta chain) described here comes from a study of T-cell memory formation after mild COVID-19. Study summary: Clustering of TCRs was largely donor specific. General study results and limits: Contracting CD4+ clones were located mainly in CM and EM, and CD8+ clones in EMRA.

TCRdb passed the 5' RACE reads through MiXCR, listing each CDR3 protein once. The repertoire includes 350,000 to 450,000 distinct CDR3 sequences, 28% of them detected once, and about 13% sits in the top ten. For this clonotype: No antigen is known for it.

V dropped 5 bases and J dropped 2 bases, with 11 bases sitting between them. The germline V gene encodes CDR1 SGHTA and CDR2 FQGTGA. The CDR3 is made up of 14 amino acids. This sequence originates from an adult woman who had mild COVID-19 (a few samples of this study predate the infection). Cell type and time point are not known. Sample: PBMCs or a T cell subset sorted from them (not recorded which). This chain links TRBV7-3 with TRBJ2-3; D remains unclear. CDR3 sequence: CASSLGPITDTQYF. The CDR3 nucleotides read TGTGCCAGCAGCCTTGGACCTATCACAGATACGCAGTATTTT.